The rows below give T cell receptor beta chains drawn from one sample of a study of blood T cell repertoires in COVID-19. TCRdb's table, derived via immunoSEQ multiplex PCR, lists solely in-frame clones and lacks some. The sample consists of about 370,000 clones, about 87% of them appearing once. The sample consisted of peripheral blood. These receptors originate from a woman aged 30 to 39 with COVID-19, enrolled during active disease. CDR3s include the opening cysteine and the closing phenylalanine or tryptophan. D genes are given only for firm matches. A clone size is listed for some rows: how often the clone was seen (once, few, many), or a class if it is expanded.

- TRBJ1-1 - TRBV6-5 13 TGTGCCAGCAAGCCCAGGGAAGCCACTGAAGCTTTCTTT CASKPREATEAFF
- TRBJ2-2 - TRBV11-2 14 TGTGCCAGCAGCTTATCCACAGGGACCGGGGAGCTGTTTTTT CASSLSTGTGELFF
- TRBJ2-3 - TRBV29-1 14 TGCAGCTCCCTTACAGCGGATGGCACAGATACGCAGTATTTT CSSLTADGTDTQYF
- TRBJ2-5 - TRBV9 17 TGTGCCAGCAGCTCCCTTAGGCCAGGGGATTATCAAGAGACCCAGTACTTC CASSSLRPGDYQETQYF
- TRBJ2-7 TRBD2 TRBV9 17 TGTGCCAGCAGCGTCGGACTAGCGGGAGATTGGTCTTCCGAGCAGTACTTC CASSVGLAGDWSSEQYF
- TRBJ2-7 TRBD2 TRBV5-3 17 TGTGCCAGAAGCTTGATCCTAGCGGGAGAGCCCTTGAACGAGCAGTACTTC CARSLILAGEPLNEQYF
- TRBJ2-5 TRBD2 TRBV6-2/TRBV6-3 16 TGTGCCAGCAGTTCCTATAGCGGGAGGGCCGCGGAGACCCAGTACTTC CASSSYSGRAAETQYF
- TRBJ2-7 - TRBV9 15 TGTGCCAGCAGCTCCTTCGGGTCGGGAGTTGCCGAGCAGTACTTC CASSSFGSGVAEQYF
- TRBJ1-1 - TRBV2 13 TGTGCCAGCAGTGAAATTTCTATCACTGAAGCTTTCTTT CASSEISITEAFF
- TRBJ2-7 - TRBV5-4 14 TGTGCCAGCACCAAGGAAGGACAACCCCACGAGCAGTACTTC CASTKEGQPHEQYF
few TRBJ1-3 TRBD1 TRBV10-2 15 TGCGCCAGCAAGGGGACAGGGAGCTCTGGAAACACCATATATTTT CASKGTGSSGNTIYF
- TRBJ2-5 - TRBV30 15 TGTGCCTGGAGTGTAGGGGCCGTGAGAGGAGAGACCCAGTACTTC CAWSVGAVRGETQYF
once TRBJ2-7 TRBD2 TRBV10-1 17 TGCGCCAGCAGTGAAGGGACTAGCGGGAGGGCCGGATACGAGCAGTACTTC CASSEGTSGRAGYEQYF
- TRBJ2-5 - TRBV9 14 TGTGCCAGCAGCTCTATTCCGGCCGCAGGGACCCAGTACTTC CASSSIPAAGTQYF
- TRBJ2-2 TRBD1 TRBV4-1 17 TGCGCCAGCAGGGAAAGGACAGGGGGCGCGAACACCGGGGAGCTGTTTTTT CASRERTGGANTGELFF
once TRBJ2-7 TRBD1 TRBV4-1 15 TGCGCCAGCAGCCTTGTAAGACAGGGTGGCTACGAGCAGTACTTC CASSLVRQGGYEQYF
- TRBJ2-7 TRBD2 TRBV5-1 16 TGCGCCAGCAGCCCAGGACTAGCGCCAAGCTCCTACGAGCAGTACTTC CASSPGLAPSSYEQYF
- TRBJ2-1 - TRBV28 12 TGTGCCAGCAGTTTATTCGGGAGTGAGCAGTTCTTC CASSLFGSEQFF
- TRBJ2-1 - TRBV9 16 TGTGCCAGCAGCGTAGGAATCGGCAGCGACGGCTATGAGCAGTTCTTC CASSVGIGSDGYEQFF
- TRBJ2-7 - TRBV5-5 16 TGTGCCAGCAGCTCTCTCAGTGGAGGTTACACCGACGAGCAGTACTTC CASSSLSGGYTDEQYF
- TRBJ2-1 TRBD2 TRBV10-1 15 TGCGCCAGCAGCCCGGGACTAGCGGAGCTCAATGAGCAGTTCTTC CASSPGLAELNEQFF
- TRBJ1-1 - TRBV10-2 14 TGCGCCAGCAGATCCGCGAGACAGAACACTGAAGCTTTCTTT CASRSARQNTEAFF
- TRBJ2-3 - TRBV19 16 TGTGCCAGTAGTATAGCAACAGGACAATGGGTGGATACGCAGTATTTT CASSIATGQWVDTQYF
few TRBJ1-5 - TRBV2 16 TGTGCCAGCAGTGAAGCGGTCTCGGCGGGCAATCAGCCCCAGCATTTT CASSEAVSAGNQPQHF
- TRBJ2-2 - TRBV20-1 14 TGCAGTGCTAGTTCCGTTAGAAACACCGGGGAGCTGTTTTTT CSASSVRNTGELFF
- TRBJ2-7 TRBD2 TRBV18 16 TGTGCCAGCTCACCACTCGAGTCGACTAGCGGGAGCGATTGGTACTTC CASSPLESTSGSDWYF
- TRBJ2-7 TRBD1 TRBV10-3 14 TGTGCCATCAGCGCCAGACAGGGGGCTGGTGAGCAGTACTTC CAISARQGAGEQYF
once TRBJ1-5 - TRBV6-2/TRBV6-3 17 TGTGCCAGCAGTTACTTCGGGGGGCGCGGTAGCAATCAGCCCCAGCATTTT CASSYFGGRGSNQPQHF
once TRBJ1-2 TRBD1 TRBV30 14 TGTGCCTGGAGTTCGGGGACAGGGGCCATTGGCTACACCTTC CAWSSGTGAIGYTF
- TRBJ2-5 TRBD2 TRBV2 16 TGTGCCAGCAGGGGACTGGCTAGCGGGAGTGTGGAGACCCAGTACTTC CASRGLASGSVETQYF
- TRBJ2-1 TRBD2 TRBV24-1 15 TGTGCCACCCAGCGTAGCGGGAGAGGCTTGAATGAGCAGTTCTTC CATQRSGRGLNEQFF
- TRBJ1-5 - TRBV6-1 17 TGTGCCAGCAGTGTCTGGGGGAGGCTAAGGGCCAATCAGCCCCAGCATTTT CASSVWGRLRANQPQHF
- TRBJ2-2 - TRBV21-1 16 TGTGCCAGCAGCATACCGGGACACACAAACACCGGGGAGCTGTTTTTT CASSIPGHTNTGELFF
- TRBJ1-4 TRBD1 TRBV3-1/TRBV3-2 15 TGTGCCAGCAGCCACCTACAGGGGACTAATGAAAAACTGTTTTTT CASSHLQGTNEKLFF
few TRBJ2-1 - TRBV7-2 15 TGTGCCAGCAGCCAAAGGGGTAACCCCTACAATGAGCAGTTCTTC CASSQRGNPYNEQFF
- TRBJ2-7 TRBD1 TRBV5-1 15 TGCGCCAGCAGCCTCGGGACAGGGGGATCCTACGAGCAGTACTTC CASSLGTGGSYEQYF
- TRBJ2-3 - TRBV9 14 TGTGCCAGCAGCTCACGACAGGAAGTAGATACGCAGTATTTT CASSSRQEVDTQYF
- TRBJ2-1 TRBD2 TRBV11-2 15 TGTGCCAGCAGCCCCGGGACTAGGGAGTACAATGAGCAGTTCTTC CASSPGTREYNEQFF
- TRBJ2-2 - TRBV6-2/TRBV6-3 17 TGTGCCAGCAGTTCCGACCGGACTAACCACGCCACCGGGGAGCTGTTTTTT CASSSDRTNHATGELFF
once TRBJ2-7 - TRBV2 13 TGTGCCAGCACTAGCTTGGGCCCATACGAGCAGTACTTC CASTSLGPYEQYF
- TRBJ1-5 - TRBV30 18 TGTGCCTGGAAGAGGGAGGCCTTAGAGCCTAAAGGGGATCAGCCCCAGCATTTT CAWKREALEPKGDQPQHF
- TRBJ1-2 TRBD1 TRBV7-2 17 TGTGCCAGCAGCTTAGGCGGGACAGGTCTACCTAACTATGGCTACACCTTC CASSLGGTGLPNYGYTF
- TRBJ1-1 - TRBV29-1 12 TGCAGCGGGCAGTTTACGAACACTGAAGCTTTCTTT CSGQFTNTEAFF
- TRBJ2-7 TRBD2 TRBV2 16 TGTGCCACCGTTGAGGGACTAGCGGGATCGGGGTACGAGCAGTACTTC CATVEGLAGSGYEQYF
- TRBJ2-7 - TRBV13 11 TGTGCCAGCAGCCAGGACTACGAGCAGTACTTC CASSQDYEQYF
once TRBJ2-5 - TRBV28 15 TGTGCCAGCAGTACGACAACCAAGTACCAAGAGACCCAGTACTTC CASSTTTKYQETQYF
- TRBJ2-5 TRBD2 TRBV18 15 TGTGCCAGCTCAACGGGACTAGTCCCACAAGAGACCCAGTACTTC CASSTGLVPQETQYF
- TRBJ2-7 - TRBV6-1 13 TGTGCCAGCACCGGGACTCGGATCTACGAGCAGTACTTC CASTGTRIYEQYF
- TRBJ2-3 - TRBV5-6 13 TGTGCCAGCAGCTTATTGGGAGGAGATACGCAGTATTTT CASSLLGGDTQYF
- TRBJ2-7 - TRBV7-2 12 TGTGCCAGCGGGTACAGTTCGGGGGAGCAGTACTTC CASGYSSGEQYF
- TRBJ2-7 TRBD2 TRBV5-1 16 TGCGCCAGCAGCTCCTCAGGGAGGGCATCTTCCTACGAGCAGTACTTC CASSSSGRASSYEQYF